The source of this T cell receptor (beta chain) is a study of CD8 T cells in ankylosing spondylitis. Germline CDR1 SGHTA, CDR2 FQGTGA. V was trimmed by 5 bases and J by 1 base, leaving 17 bases between them. The CDR3 has 16 amino acids. TCRdb passed the 5' RACE reads through MiXCR, listing each CDR3 protein once. The repertoire includes 110,000 to 150,000 distinct CDR3 sequences, 7% to 9% of them detected once, and more than 7% sits in the top ten. The J gene is TRBJ1-1, the V gene TRBV7-3; D may be TRBD1 (6 bases). The specimen was synovial fluid, either unsorted or a sorted T cell fraction (not recorded which). The receptor's source is a male donor with ankylosing spondylitis. In nucleotides, the CDR3 is TGTGCCAGCAGCCCTACTCCGGGACACAGGAACACTGAAGCTTTCTTT. It codes for CASSPTPGHRNTEAFF.